This record covers a single TCR beta chain. RNA transcripts were the template for amplifying TCR beta CDR3 regions. The TCR CDR3 first-round RT-PCR relied on the HTBI primer set. TCRdb recomputed calls from the multiplex PCR reads with MiXCR, one row per CDR3 protein. The sample yields roughly 500,000 distinct CDR3 sequences, around 13% seen once. These data belong to a study of T cells in Graves' hyperthyroidism and ophthalmopathy. Turning to the study itself: The blood sample was taken at first diagnosis, before treatment began.

Sequenced sample: blood. The source of this sequence is a woman under 40 with Graves' hyperthyroidism that later progressed to Graves' ophthalmopathy.

CDR3 region: CSARSTSGKDEQFF. The DNA of the CDR3 is TGCAGTGCTAGATCGACTAGCGGGAAGGATGAGCAGTTCTTC. This chain uses TRBV20-1 with TRBJ2-1; TRBD2 matches 11 bases. V dropped 2 bases and J dropped 8; count of bases not matched to a gene: 5. Germline assignment: CDR1 DFQATT and CDR2 SNEGSKA (reference sequence). This CDR3 contains 14 residues.